Below, 27 T cell receptor beta chains from the same sample are listed, as sequenced in a study of a mutant IDH1 vaccine in newly diagnosed glioma. The time point: baseline, week 1 (first vaccination visit). Treatment here: pre-vaccination baseline after standard-of-care therapy. Produced via immunoSEQ multiplex PCR; TCRdb's table is partial and in-frame only. The sample records tens of thousands of clones, about four fifths being singletons. Material: PBMCs, obtained from a glioma patient treated with radiotherapy, temozolomide or both. The origin of the receptors is a man aged 50-60 years with glioma.

This clone was seen a single time. This chain connects TRBV5-1 to TRBJ2-7, with D unclear. The CDR3 consists of 16 residues. CDR1 and CDR2 (germline): SGHRS, YFSETQ. The V and J ends lost 5 bases and 0 bases respectively, with 18 bases between them. The CDR3 nucleotides read TGCGCCAGCAGTCCTCTACCACCGACGAGCTCCTACGAGCAGTACTTC. Its protein is CASSPLPPTSSYEQYF.

V is TRBV4-3 and J is TRBJ1-1; perhaps TRBD1 as D (6 bases). This CDR3 contains 16 residues. V shed 0 bases and J shed 2 bases, with 13 bases lying between them. CDR1 is LGHNA, CDR2 YSLEER, per germline. The CDR3 here is CASSQEGGRKNTEAFF. CDR3 DNA sequence: TGCGCCAGCAGCCAAGAAGGGGGGCGGAAAAACACTGAAGCTTTCTTT.

The chain has TRBV7-9 and TRBJ2-7; D is uncertain. This CDR3 has 14 amino acids. Trimming cost V 3 bases and J 0 bases, with 9 bases left between them. Germline lookup yields CDR1 SEHNR and CDR2 FQNEAQ (reference sequence). The CDR3 DNA reads TGTGCCAGCAGCTTGGTTCAGGCCTCCTACGAGCAGTACTTC. Translated, it gives CASSLVQASYEQYF.

The chain joins TRBV7-8 to TRBJ1-1; unclear D gene. From germline, CDR1 is SGHVS and CDR2 FQNEAQ. The CDR3 runs to 13 residues. The V and J ends lost 2 bases and 4 bases respectively, with 8 bases between them. Here the CDR3 reads CASSLSAGTEAFF. DNA for the CDR3: TGTGCCAGCAGCTTATCCGCGGGCACTGAAGCTTTCTTT.

The chain employs TRBV4-3 and TRBJ2-2, with D uncertain. V lost 0 bases to trimming and J lost 3 bases, with 8 bases between them. The CDR3 covers 15 residues. Per germline, CDR1 LGHNA and CDR2 YSLEER. Here the CDR3 reads CASSQDPRDTGELFF. The CDR3, as DNA: TGCGCCAGCAGCCAAGATCCAAGGGACACCGGGGAGCTGTTTTTT.

The chain employs TRBV11-2 and TRBJ2-7; D ambiguous. The germline V gene encodes CDR1 SGHAT and CDR2 FQNNGV. This CDR3 has 12 residues. V dropped 7 bases and J dropped 7 bases, with 14 bases sitting between them. The DNA of the CDR3 is TGTGCCAGCACCCGAGAGGCTGGGGAGCAGTACTTC. Translated, it gives CASTREAGEQYF.

The rearrangement links TRBV27 to TRBJ2-7, with 8 bases matching TRBD2. Per the germline V gene, CDR1 is MNHEY and CDR2 is SMNVEV (reference sequence). The CDR3 totals 17 residues. The V and J ends lost 6 bases and 3 bases, in that order; junction bases with no gene match: 16. CDR3 protein: CASRPSRTSPFLYEQYF. For the CDR3, the DNA is TGTGCCAGCAGGCCGTCCCGGACTAGCCCTTTTCTCTACGAGCAGTACTTC.

The rearrangement links TRBV7-2 to TRBJ2-5, with a possible D match to TRBD1 (7 bases). Trimming stripped 5 bases from V and 7 bases from J, with 20 bases between. CDR1 and CDR2 from the germline V gene are SGHTA and FQGNSA. The CDR3 is 15 amino acids. CDR3 region: CASSPWGQGGWTQYF. In DNA form, the CDR3 reads TGTGCCAGCAGCCCCTGGGGTCAGGGGGGATGGACCCAGTACTTC. Full variable domain (outside the CDR3, taken from reference TRBV7-2 and TRBJ2-5): GAGVSQSPSNKVTEKGKDVELRCDPISGHTALYWYRQSLGQGLEFLIYFQGNSAPDKSGLPSDRFSAERTGGSVSTLTIQRTQQEDSAVYLCASSPWGQGGWTQYFGPGTRLLVL.

This clone was found a few times. An end of the junction differs from the germline gene, which may be a read error. The V gene is TRBV7-7, the J gene TRBJ2-5, with TRBD2 matching over 8 bases. Germline V gene data show CDR1 as SSHAT and CDR2 as FNYEAQ (reference sequence). The CDR3 totals 16 residues. The CDR3 DNA reads as TGTGCTAGCAGCTTTGGGAGCGGGGGCCACCGGGAGACCCAGTACTTC. It translates to CASSFGSGGHRETQYF.

This sequence joins TRBV27 and TRBJ1-1; 10 positions agree with TRBD1. After removal of 2 bases from V and 4 bases from J, the junction contained 7 bases not matched to a gene. The CDR3 contains 16 residues. Germline V CDR1 and CDR2: MNHEY, SMNVEV (reference sequence). The CDR3 here is CASSLLGTGVGTEAFF. Written as DNA, the CDR3 is TGTGCCAGCAGTTTACTCGGGACAGGGGTTGGCACTGAAGCTTTCTTT.

This clone was counted between two and nine times. The J gene is TRBJ2-6, the V gene TRBV5-1, with D unresolved. V lost 4 bases to trimming and J lost 4 bases, with 6 bases between them. Germline V gene lookup returns CDR1 SGHRS and CDR2 YFSETQ. The CDR3 is made up of 13 amino acids. In DNA, the CDR3 is TGCGCCAGCAGCGTGCCCGGGGCCAACGTCCTGACTTTC. It encodes CASSVPGANVLTF. Filled out from reference TRBV5-1 and TRBJ2-6, the complete variable domain reads KAGVTQTPRYLIKTRGQQVTLSCSPISGHRSVSWYQQTPGQGLQFLFEYFSETQRNKGNFPGRFSGRQFSNSRSEMNVSTLELGDSALYLCASSVPGANVLTFGAGSRLTVL.

DNA for the CDR3: TGTGCCAGCAGTGCCGTCCCGAGCGGGGAGCAAGAGACCCAGTACTTC. Residues: CASSAVPSGEQETQYF. The gene calls are TRBV6-4 and TRBJ2-5; 7 positions match TRBD2. V gave up 4 bases and J gave up 2 bases; unmatched junction bases: 10. In germline, CDR1 is MRHNA, CDR2 SNTAGT. CDR3 length: 16 residues.

The V call is TRBV5-1, the J call TRBJ1-1, with 8 nucleotides matching TRBD1. J lost 9 bases, V lost 4 bases, and 11 bases had no gene match. CDR1 and CDR2 (germline): SGHRS, YFSETQ. This CDR3 region has 14 residues. The CDR3 protein is CASSARRGRDQAFF. The CDR3 DNA reads as TGCGCCAGCAGCGCCCGCAGGGGGCGCGACCAAGCTTTCTTT.

This clone was counted a single time. V is TRBV19 and J is TRBJ1-3; no reliable D call. The germline V gene has CDR1 LNHDA and CDR2 SQIVND (reference sequence). This CDR3 is 16 amino acids long. V shed 3 bases and J shed 0 bases, with 12 bases lying between them. CDR3 DNA sequence: TGTGCCAGTAGTATGCTTCTTGGCCACTCTGGAAACACCATATATTTT. Protein product: CASSMLLGHSGNTIYF.

This chain uses TRBV4-1 with TRBJ1-3; no clear D. V shed 0 bases and J shed 0 bases, with 9 bases lying between them. Germline values: CDR1 MGHRA, CDR2 YSYEKL. This CDR3 spans 16 amino acids. CDR3 DNA: TGCGCCAGCAGCCAAGAATCCGCGTACTCTGGAAACACCATATATTTT. It translates to CASSQESAYSGNTIYF.

The DNA of the CDR3 is TGTGCCAGCAGCGGGAGACAGGGGACAGGGAAGTACGAGCAGTACTTC. Protein product: CASSGRQGTGKYEQYF. The gene calls are TRBV7-8 and TRBJ2-7; TRBD1 matches 9 bases. This CDR3 is 16 amino acids long. Trimming at V came to 5 bases and at J to 4 bases, leaving 12 bases not matched to a gene. Looked up from germline, CDR1 is SGHVS and CDR2 is FQNEAQ.

J is TRBJ2-2 and V is TRBV5-4; TRBD2 aligns across 13 bases. The V segment lost 5 bases and the J segment 0 bases; nucleotides outside the gene matches: 7. The CDR3 is 18 amino acids. Germline V gene data show CDR1 as SGHNT and CDR2 as YYREEE (reference sequence). CDR3 nucleotides: TGTGCCAGCAGTCGACCGACTAGCGGGGGGCCGAACACCGGGGAGCTGTTTTTT. This sequence encodes CASSRPTSGGPNTGELFF.

This rearrangement joins TRBV7-3 to TRBJ1-1; TRBD1 agrees at 7 bases. The CDR3 totals 15 residues. With 5 bases clipped from V and 1 base from J, the junction kept 7 bases outside the gene matches. Per the germline V gene, CDR1 is SGHTA and CDR2 is FQGTGA. CDR3 protein: CASSTRAGGNTEAFF. In nucleotides, the CDR3 is TGTGCCAGCAGCACCCGGGCAGGGGGGAACACTGAAGCTTTCTTT.

The chain joins TRBV9 to TRBJ2-5; D is unclear. CDR3 size: 16 residues. Deletions cut 0 bases from V and 5 bases from J, with 17 bases between. In germline, CDR1 is SGDLS, CDR2 YYNGEE. CDR3 sequence reads: CASSVALTDGRETQYF. Here the CDR3 DNA reads TGTGCCAGCAGCGTAGCGTTAACGGATGGTCGGGAGACCCAGTACTTC.

V is TRBV18 and J is TRBJ2-1; TRBD2 matches at 7 bases. Germline values: CDR1 KGHSH, CDR2 LQKENI. Trimming at V came to 4 bases and at J to 5 bases, leaving 23 bases not matched to a gene. The CDR3 consists of 20 residues. The CDR3 protein is CASSLGPWVRGRGQNNEQFF. In DNA form, the CDR3 reads TGTGCCAGCTCACTGGGCCCGTGGGTACGGGGGAGGGGCCAGAACAATGAGCAGTTCTTC.

This chain uses TRBV5-6 with TRBJ2-5; TRBD2 matches at 14 bases. The V gene end was trimmed by 4 bases and the J gene end by 3 bases; junction bases not matched to a gene: 11. The CDR3 is 18 residues long. Looked up from germline, CDR1 is SGHDT and CDR2 is YYEEEE. The CDR3 protein is CASSLRTSGGPLKETQYF. As DNA, the CDR3 is TGTGCCAGCAGCCTCCGGACTAGCGGGGGGCCACTTAAAGAGACCCAGTACTTC. Full variable domain (missing parts from reference TRBV5-6 and TRBJ2-5): DAGVTQSPTHLIKTRGQQVTLRCSPKSGHDTVSWYQQALGQGPQFIFQYYEEEERQRGNFPDRFSGHQFPNYSSELNVNALLLGDSALYLCASSLRTSGGPLKETQYFGPGTRLLVL.

This clone appeared a few times. V gene TRBV30 combines with J gene TRBJ1-2; D is uncertain. CDR1 and CDR2 (germline): GTSNPN, SVGIG (reference sequence). CDR3 length equals 12 residues. Deletions cut 3 bases from V and 8 bases from J, with 13 bases between. CDR3 DNA sequence: TGTGCCTGGAGGGTTAATGATCGGGGCTACACCTTC. It yields the protein CAWRVNDRGYTF.

The chain uses TRBV5-4 and TRBJ2-2; 7 bases are shared with TRBD2. This CDR3 is built from 14 residues. In germline, CDR1 is SGHNT, CDR2 YYREEE (reference sequence). J lost 4 bases, V lost 5 bases, and 5 bases had no gene match. CDR3 nucleotides: TGTGCCAGCAGGGAACTAGCGCGCACCGGGGAGCTGTTTTTT. The encoded protein is CASRELARTGELFF.

A few counts support this clone. The rearrangement links TRBV5-4 to TRBJ1-4; possibly TRBD1 for D (5 bases). V was clipped by 4 bases and J by 3 bases, with 19 bases between them. The CDR3 has 17 residues. The V gene's germline CDR1 is SGHNT and CDR2 YYREEE (reference sequence). For the CDR3, the DNA is TGTGCCAGCAGCCTTATACCCCCGGGGACCGCTAATGAAAAACTGTTTTTT. This sequence encodes CASSLIPPGTANEKLFF. Full variable domain (remainder filled in from reference TRBV5-4 and TRBJ1-4): ETGVTQSPTHLIKTRGQQVTLRCSSQSGHNTVSWYQQALGQGPQFIFQYYREEENGRGNFPPRFSGLQFPNYSSELNVNALELDDSALYLCASSLIPPGTANEKLFFGSGTQLSVL.

A remark on this clone: Additional DNA sequences in this sample encode the identical CDR3. The rearrangement links TRBV5-6 to TRBJ1-2; D might be TRBD1 (6 bases). The germline V gene has CDR1 SGHDT and CDR2 YYEEEE. V was shortened by 1 base and J by 4 bases, with 11 bases between the two germline ends. This CDR3 has 14 amino acids. The CDR3: CASSLIQGIYGYTF. The CDR3 bases are TGTGCCAGCAGCTTGATTCAGGGGATCTATGGCTACACCTTC.

The chain employs TRBV7-2 and TRBJ2-4, with D possibly being TRBD1 or TRBD2 (5 bases each). The germline CDR1 and CDR2 sequences are SGHTA and FQGNSA. The CDR3 extends over 17 amino acids. Trimming pared 1 base from V and 2 bases from J, leaving 15 bases between. This CDR3 is CASSLVIERGSKNIQYF. The CDR3 DNA reads as TGTGCCAGCAGCTTAGTCATAGAGAGGGGATCCAAAAACATTCAGTACTTC.

J is TRBJ2-2 and V is TRBV7-2, with unresolved D. The germline CDR1 and CDR2 sequences are SGHTA and FQGNSA. The CDR3 loop spans 13 amino acids. Between the trimmed V and J ends, which lost 5 bases and 1 base, there was a span of 5 bases. The CDR3 spells CASSPQNTGELFF. DNA of the CDR3: TGTGCCAGCAGCCCTCAGAACACCGGGGAGCTGTTTTTT. The complete variable domain, with remaining parts taken from reference TRBV7-2 and TRBJ2-2, reads GAGVSQSPSNKVTEKGKDVELRCDPISGHTALYWYRQSLGQGLEFLIYFQGNSAPDKSGLPSDRFSAERTGGSVSTLTIQRTQQEDSAVYLCASSPQNTGELFFGEGSRLTVL.